This TCR beta chain was found in a study of T cell responses to AZD1222 COVID-19 vaccine. Whole-study results and caveats: Unmutated variant regions reportedly attract nearly half of all spike-specific TCRs. It was only 6 or 7 AZD1222 recipients who were seropositive at baseline. Sampling captured repertoires only after the peak T cell response.

The V and J ends lost 0 bases and 2 bases respectively, with 13 bases between them. Germline lookup yields CDR1 LGHDT and CDR2 YNNKEL (reference sequence). This CDR3 has 16 amino acids. A word on this clone: As yet, its antigen is unknown.

TCRdb keeps only in-frame clones here, not all; method: immunoSEQ multiplex PCR. Here the sample spans 60,000 to 90,000 clones, about 83% being singletons. The sequencing used peripheral blood, collected 28 days after the second dose of the MenACWY control vaccine. This receptor was identified in an adult who received the MenACWY meningococcal vaccine as a control. This rearrangement joins TRBV3-1 (or the pseudogene TRBV3-2) to TRBJ2-5; weak D call: TRBD2 (6 bases). The CDR3 nucleotides read TGTGCCAGCAGCCAAGATGCTGCGGCGGGGCAAGAGACCCAGTACTTC. It specifies CASSQDAAAGQETQYF.